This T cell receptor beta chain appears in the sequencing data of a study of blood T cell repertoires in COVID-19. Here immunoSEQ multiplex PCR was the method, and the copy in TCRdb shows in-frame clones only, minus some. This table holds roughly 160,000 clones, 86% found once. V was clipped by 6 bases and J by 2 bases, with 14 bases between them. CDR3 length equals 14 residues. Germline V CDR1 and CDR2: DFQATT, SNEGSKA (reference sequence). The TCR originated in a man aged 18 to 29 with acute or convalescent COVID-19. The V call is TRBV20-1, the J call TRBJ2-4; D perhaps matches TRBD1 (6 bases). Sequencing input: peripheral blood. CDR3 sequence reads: CSASITGTKNIQYF. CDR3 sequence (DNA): TGCAGTGCCAGTATCACAGGGACCAAAAACATTCAGTACTTC.